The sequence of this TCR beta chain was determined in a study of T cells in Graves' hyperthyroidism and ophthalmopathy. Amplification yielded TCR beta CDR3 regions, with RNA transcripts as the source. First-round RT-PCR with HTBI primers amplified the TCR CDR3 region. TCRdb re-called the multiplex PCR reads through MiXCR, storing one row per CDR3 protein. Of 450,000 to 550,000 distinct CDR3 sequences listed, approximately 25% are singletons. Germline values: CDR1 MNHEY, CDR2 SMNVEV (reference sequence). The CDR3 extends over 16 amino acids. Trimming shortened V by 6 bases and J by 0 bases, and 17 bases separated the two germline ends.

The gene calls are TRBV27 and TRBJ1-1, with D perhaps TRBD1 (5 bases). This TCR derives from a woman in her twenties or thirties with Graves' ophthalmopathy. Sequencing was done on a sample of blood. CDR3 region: CASRPDRRLMNTEAFF. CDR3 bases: TGTGCCAGCAGACCAGACAGAAGATTAATGAACACTGAAGCTTTCTTT.